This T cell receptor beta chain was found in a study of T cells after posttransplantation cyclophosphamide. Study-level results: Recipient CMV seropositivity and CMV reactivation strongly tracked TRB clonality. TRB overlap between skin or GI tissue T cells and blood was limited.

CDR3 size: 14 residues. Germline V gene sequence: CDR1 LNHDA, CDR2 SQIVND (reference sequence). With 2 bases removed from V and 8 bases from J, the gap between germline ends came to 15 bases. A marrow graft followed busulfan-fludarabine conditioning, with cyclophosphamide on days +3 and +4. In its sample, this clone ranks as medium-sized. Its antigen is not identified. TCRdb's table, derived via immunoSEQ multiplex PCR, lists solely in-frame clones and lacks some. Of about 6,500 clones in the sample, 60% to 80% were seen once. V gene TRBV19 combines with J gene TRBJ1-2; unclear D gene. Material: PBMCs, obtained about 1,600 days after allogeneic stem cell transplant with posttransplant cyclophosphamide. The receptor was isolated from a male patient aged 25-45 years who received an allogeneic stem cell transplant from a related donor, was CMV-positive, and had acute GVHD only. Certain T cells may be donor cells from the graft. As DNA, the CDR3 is TGTGCCAGTAGTATATCTGGAGCGGATTTGGGCTACACCTTC. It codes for CASSISGADLGYTF.